Each of the 11 T cell receptor beta chains below was sequenced from the same sample in a study of shared clonotypes between healthy human individuals. TCRdb's table, derived via immunoSEQ multiplex PCR, lists solely in-frame clones and lacks some. The sample has about 1.9 million clones; roughly 93% are singletons. Naive CD8 populations comprised CD45RO-negative cells positively selected for CCR7, excluding terminally differentiated effector memory CD45RA+ cells. The sequenced sample consisted of naive CD8+ T cells from PBMCs. All receptors come from a man younger than 35 in good health. Some clones in this sample may be carry-over from other donors' samples.

V gene TRBV5-1 combines with J gene TRBJ1-2; D is undetermined. The CDR3 covers 15 residues. The germline V gene encodes CDR1 SGHRS and CDR2 YFSETQ. Trimming left V 2 bases short and J 2 bases short, with 13 bases between. For the CDR3, the DNA is TGCGCCAGCAGCTTCCACAGAGACATAAACTATGGCTACACCTTC. Translating gives CASSFHRDINYGYTF. The whole variable domain, remainder taken from reference TRBV5-1 and TRBJ1-2, is KAGVTQTPRYLIKTRGQQVTLSCSPISGHRSVSWYQQTPGQGLQFLFEYFSETQRNKGNFPGRFSGRQFSNSRSEMNVSTLELGDSALYLCASSFHRDINYGYTFGSGTRLTVV.

CDR3 amino acids: CASSSLDPLEQETQYF. The CDR3 nucleotides are TGTGCCAGCAGTTCCCTGGACCCTCTAGAACAAGAGACCCAGTACTTC. The gene calls are TRBV6-5 and TRBJ2-5; D ambiguous. Germline V gene lookup returns CDR1 MNHEY and CDR2 SVGAGI. V shed 4 bases and J shed 2 bases, with 17 bases lying between them. This CDR3 has 16 amino acids.

The CDR3 loop is CASSEGIPYEQYF. CDR3 nucleotide sequence: TGTGCCAGCAGTGAAGGGATCCCCTACGAGCAGTACTTC. The V and J genes are TRBV6-1 and TRBJ2-7, with D hard to call. CDR1 and CDR2 (germline): MNHNS, SASEGT. There are 13 residues in the CDR3. V was cut by 1 base and J by 2 bases, with 6 bases left in between.

J is TRBJ2-3 and V is TRBV28, with TRBD1 identical over 12 bases. Germline CDR1 MDHEN, CDR2 SYDVKM. Trimming took 9 bases from V and 5 from J; bases not matched to a gene: 6. CDR3 length: 14 residues. In DNA form, the CDR3 reads TGTGCCAGTACCGGGACAGGGGGCAGAGATACGCAGTATTTT. Protein sequence: CASTGTGGRDTQYF.

Only one count was recorded for this clone. Other DNA sequences in this sample translate to the same CDR3. This chain links TRBV13 with TRBJ2-2; D gene uncertain. This CDR3 spans 13 amino acids. Trimming stripped 0 bases from V and 5 bases from J, with 4 bases between. The germline V gene encodes CDR1 PRHDT and CDR2 FYEKMQ (reference sequence). The CDR3 coding sequence is TGTGCCAGCAGCTTAGGGAGGACCGGGGAGCTGTTTTTT. This gives the protein CASSLGRTGELFF.

The chain carries TRBV19 and TRBJ2-2; no reliable D call. The ends were cut back, 4 bases at V and 5 bases at J, with 8 bases in the middle. CDR3 length: 13 amino acids. CDR1 is LNHDA and CDR2 is SQIVND in the germline V gene (reference sequence). In DNA, the CDR3 is TGTGCCAGTAGTACGGCGTGGACCGGGGAGCTGTTTTTT. Amino acids: CASSTAWTGELFF.

V usage is TRBV9 and J usage is TRBJ2-5; 7 bases map to TRBD1. This CDR3 has 15 residues. V lost 3 bases and J lost 2; bases outside the gene matches: 7. The germline gives CDR1 SGDLS, CDR2 YYNGEE. The CDR3 loop reads CASSGPGTDQETQYF. The CDR3 nucleotides are TGTGCCAGCAGCGGACCCGGGACAGATCAAGAGACCCAGTACTTC.

The chain has TRBV7-9 and TRBJ1-1; a possible D gene is TRBD1 (5 bases). Germline loops: CDR1 SEHNR, CDR2 FQNEAQ (reference sequence). V was pared by 2 bases and J by 6 bases, with 10 bases between. The CDR3 runs 13 residues. CDR3 loop: CASSLPRDSEAFF. The CDR3 nucleotides are TGTGCCAGCAGCTTACCCCGGGACTCTGAAGCTTTCTTT.

This clone was seen a few times. The chain recombines TRBV4-2 with TRBJ1-1; D gene uncertain. The CDR3 is 12 amino acids. The germline V and J ends were trimmed by 3 bases and 3 bases, with 5 bases remaining between them. Germline assignment: CDR1 LGHNA and CDR2 YNFKEQ. In DNA form, the CDR3 reads TGTGCCAGCAGCCATCCATACACTGAAGCTTTCTTT. It encodes CASSHPYTEAFF.

The V gene is TRBV7-9, the J gene TRBJ1-2; D gene unclear. The germline gives CDR1 SEHNR, CDR2 FQNEAQ (reference sequence). The V end was cut by 5 bases, the J end by 2 bases, with 12 bases between. CDR3 length: 14 amino acids. In DNA, the CDR3 is TGTGCCAGCAGCCGATTTCCGTCAAACTATGGCTACACCTTC. Translated, it gives CASSRFPSNYGYTF.

The chain combines TRBV5-6 with TRBJ2-7, with TRBD2 matching 9 bases. The CDR3 length is 17 residues. Germline V gives CDR1 SGHDT, CDR2 YYEEEE. Trimming removed 5 bases from V and 5 bases from J; junction bases left unmatched: 17. CDR3 sequence: CASRSRFLAGGFDEQYF. In DNA, the CDR3 is TGTGCCAGCAGATCCCGTTTCCTCGCGGGAGGGTTCGACGAGCAGTACTTC.